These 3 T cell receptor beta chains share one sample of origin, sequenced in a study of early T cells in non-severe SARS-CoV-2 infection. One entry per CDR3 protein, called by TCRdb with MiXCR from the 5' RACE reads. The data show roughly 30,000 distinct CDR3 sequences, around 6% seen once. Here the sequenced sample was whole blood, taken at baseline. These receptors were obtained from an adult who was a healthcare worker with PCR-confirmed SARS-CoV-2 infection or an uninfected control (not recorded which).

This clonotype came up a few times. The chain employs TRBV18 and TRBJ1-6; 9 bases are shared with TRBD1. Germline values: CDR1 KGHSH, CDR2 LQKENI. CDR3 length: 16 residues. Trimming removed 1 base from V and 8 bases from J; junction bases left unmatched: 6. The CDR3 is CASSPRNRDRDSPLHF. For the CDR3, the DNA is TGTGCCAGCTCACCACGGAACCGGGACAGGGATTCACCCCTCCACTTT.

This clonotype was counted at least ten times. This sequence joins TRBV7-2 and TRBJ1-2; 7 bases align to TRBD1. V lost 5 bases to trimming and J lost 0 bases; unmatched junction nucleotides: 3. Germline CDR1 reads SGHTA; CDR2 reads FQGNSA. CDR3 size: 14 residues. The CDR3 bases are TGTGCCAGCAGCAGAGACAGGGCTAACTATGGCTACACCTTC. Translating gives CASSRDRANYGYTF.

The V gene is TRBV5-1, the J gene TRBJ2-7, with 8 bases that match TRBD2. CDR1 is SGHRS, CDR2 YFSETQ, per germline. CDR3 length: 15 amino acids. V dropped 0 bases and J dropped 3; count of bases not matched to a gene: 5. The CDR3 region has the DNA TGCGCCAGCAGCTTGGCGCCGGGAGGGGTCTACGAGCAGTACTTC. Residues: CASSLAPGGVYEQYF.